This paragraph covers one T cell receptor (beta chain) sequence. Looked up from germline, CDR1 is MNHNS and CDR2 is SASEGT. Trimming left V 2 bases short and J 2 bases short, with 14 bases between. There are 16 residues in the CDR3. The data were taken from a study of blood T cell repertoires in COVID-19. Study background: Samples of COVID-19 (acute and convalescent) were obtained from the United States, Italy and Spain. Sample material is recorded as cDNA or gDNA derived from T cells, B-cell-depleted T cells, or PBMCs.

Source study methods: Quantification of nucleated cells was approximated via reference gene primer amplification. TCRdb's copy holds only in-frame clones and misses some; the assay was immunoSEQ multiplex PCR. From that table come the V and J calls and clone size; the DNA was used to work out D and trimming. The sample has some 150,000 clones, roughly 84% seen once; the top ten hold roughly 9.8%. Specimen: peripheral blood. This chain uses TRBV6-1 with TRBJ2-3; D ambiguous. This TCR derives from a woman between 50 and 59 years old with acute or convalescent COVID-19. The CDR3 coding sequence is TGTGCCAGCAGTGAATGGGCCGCGCGAATCACAGATACGCAGTATTTT. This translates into CASSEWAARITDTQYF.